A selection of T cell receptor beta chains follows, all from one sample in a study of beta chain features in type 1 diabetes. Libraries were prepared by immunoSEQ multiplex PCR; TCRdb keeps only in-frame clonotypes and omits some of them. The profile shows 300,000 to 350,000 clones, about 14% of them singletons. Sequencing was carried out using naive CD4+ T cells from blood. The receptors here all came from a woman aged 18-29 years with type 1 diabetes. Each CDR3 is given with its conserved first and last residue. D genes are given only for firm matches. Clone size, where shown, is once, few, many, or a class for clones that have expanded.

TRBV6-5	TRBJ1-1	TRBD1	few	TGTGCCACCATGGACAGGTTTGAAGCTTTCTTT	CATMDRFEAFF
TRBV19	TRBJ1-1	NA	few	TGTGCCAGTAGTATAGAGTCGGGTCTGACTGAAGCTTTCTTT	CASSIESGLTEAFF
TRBV5-1	TRBJ2-1	NA	NA	TGCGCCAGCAGCTTGGAGCCGGGAGTATGGAATGAGCAGTTCTTC	CASSLEPGVWNEQFF
TRBV29-1	TRBJ2-5	TRBD2	NA	TGCAGCGCAGAAGGACTAGCGGGAGTGCAGACCCAGTACTTC	CSAEGLAGVQTQYF
TRBV7-2	TRBJ2-1	TRBD1	few	TGTGCCAGCCCGATCCGGGCAGGGGGTTTGTACAATGAGCAGTTCTTC	CASPIRAGGLYNEQFF
TRBV5-1	TRBJ1-5	NA	NA	TGCGCCAGCAGCTTGGTACCAGATCAGCCCCAGCATTTT	CASSLVPDQPQHF
TRBV4-1	TRBJ2-1	TRBD2	NA	TGCGCCAGCAGCACCCTAGCGGGAGGGCCCCGGATAGCGTCCTACAATGAGCAGTTCTTC	CASSTLAGGPRIASYNEQFF
TRBV5-4	TRBJ2-7	TRBD1	few	TGTGCCAGCAGCCCAGGGACAGCCTACGAGCAGTACTTC	CASSPGTAYEQYF
TRBV29-1	TRBJ1-2	TRBD1	few	TGCAGCGTTGGAGGGGGCTTGCGAAGTGGGTACACCTTC	CSVGGGLRSGYTF
TRBV19	TRBJ2-5	NA	NA	TGTGCCAGTAGTCCCCAAGCCGGGACAATCCAAGAGACCCAGTACTTC	CASSPQAGTIQETQYF
TRBV6-5	TRBJ2-1	NA	NA	TGTGCCAGCAGTCTAGGTCGTGCCCATGAGCAGTTCTTC	CASSLGRAHEQFF
TRBV20-1	TRBJ2-5	NA	few	TGCAGTGCTAGCCGTGAGGGGACCCAGTACTTC	CSASREGTQYF
TRBV28	TRBJ2-1	TRBD2	few	TGTGCCAGCAGTTTCGGGTCTAGCGGGGGTAATGAGCAGTTCTTC	CASSFGSSGGNEQFF
TRBV6-5	TRBJ2-1	TRBD2	NA	TGTGCCAGCAGTCTTCGACTAGCTCCCCACAATGAGCAGTTCTTC	CASSLRLAPHNEQFF
TRBV30	TRBJ2-1	NA	NA	TGTGCCTGGAGTGTTTTCGATCGTCCCTACTACAATGAGCAGTTCTTC	CAWSVFDRPYYNEQFF
TRBV4-2	TRBJ1-1	NA	NA	TGTGCCAGCAGCCAAGATAGGAGAGCTTTCTTT	CASSQDRRAFF
TRBV2	TRBJ2-4	NA	few	TGTGCCAGCAACCTGAGAGGGGGGGCAAACATTCAGTACTTC	CASNLRGGANIQYF
TRBV29-1	TRBJ2-7	TRBD2	few	TGCAGCGCTAGCGGGTCTACCTACGAGCAGTACTTC	CSASGSTYEQYF
TRBV5-1	TRBJ2-1	TRBD2	NA	TGCGCCAGCAGCTTGGCCTCGGGTAGCGGGAGTTGGAATGAGCAGTTCTTC	CASSLASGSGSWNEQFF
TRBV7-9	TRBJ2-2	NA	few	TGTGCCAGCAGGCGGTCGCCACTCGGGGAGCTGTTTTTT	CASRRSPLGELFF
TRBV29-1	TRBJ2-1	NA	few	TGCAGCGTTGTAAATCGCAGGGAGGCGAATGAGCAGTTCTTC	CSVVNRREANEQFF
TRBV7-9	TRBJ1-1	TRBD1	few	TGTGCCAGCAGCTCCCAACAGGGGGCCACTGAAGCTTTCTTT	CASSSQQGATEAFF
TRBV2	TRBJ2-1	TRBD1	NA	TGTGCCAGCAGGGCGGGACAGGGTTCATACAATGAGCAGTTCTTC	CASRAGQGSYNEQFF
TRBV2	TRBJ2-1	NA	few	TGTGCCAGCAGTGAGCGTGGCAGTACGGGGCAGTTCTTC	CASSERGSTGQFF
TRBV19	TRBJ1-2	NA	few	TGTGCCAGTAGAACTCCGGCACAGGTTAACTATGGCTACACCTTC	CASRTPAQVNYGYTF
TRBV27	TRBJ2-3	NA	once	TGTGCCAGCAGTTTACTCCCCACAGATACGCAGTATTTT	CASSLLPTDTQYF
TRBV18	TRBJ1-3	NA	few	TGTGCCAGCTCACCACGCGAGGGCGGAAACACCATATATTTT	CASSPREGGNTIYF
TRBV9	TRBJ2-5	TRBD2	NA	TGTGCCAGCAGCCCCCGGCTAGGAGTTACGGGAGGGCAAGAGACCCAGTACTTC	CASSPRLGVTGGQETQYF
TRBV6-6	TRBJ2-1	TRBD1	few	TGTGCCAGCGCCGACAGGGCGAACAATGAGCAGTTCTTC	CASADRANNEQFF
TRBV5-4	TRBJ2-2	TRBD2	NA	TGTGCCAGCAGCCCACTAGCGAGCGCGAACACCGGGGAGCTGTTTTTT	CASSPLASANTGELFF
TRBV7-2	TRBJ2-3	NA	NA	TGTGCCAGCAGCTTAGTGGGTAGCTCTTCCGATACGCAGTATTTT	CASSLVGSSSDTQYF
TRBV27	TRBJ2-4	TRBD2	NA	TGTGCCAGCAGTTTCCTAGCGGTAGCCAAAAACATTCAGTACTTC	CASSFLAVAKNIQYF
TRBV6-6	TRBJ1-2	NA	few	TGTGCCAGCAGTTACTCGAGTCGGGGTGGCTACACCTTC	CASSYSSRGGYTF
TRBV11-2	TRBJ2-1	NA	few	TGTGCCAGCAGCTTAGAGACAGGCCCCTACAATGAGCAGTTCTTC	CASSLETGPYNEQFF
TRBV2	TRBJ2-5	NA	NA	TGTGCCGGGAGCGGTTGGACCTTCCAAGAGACCCAGTACTTC	CAGSGWTFQETQYF
TRBV18	TRBJ2-3	NA	NA	TGTGCCAGCTCACCACCGTCTGGGGCCGGCACAGATACGCAGTATTTT	CASSPPSGAGTDTQYF
TRBV18	TRBJ2-5	TRBD1	few	TGTGCCAGCTCAGCGCGACAGGGTGACCAAGAGACCCAGTACTTC	CASSARQGDQETQYF
TRBV11-3	TRBJ2-1	NA	few	TGTGCCAGCAGCTTAGATTCGGATGAGCAGTTCTTC	CASSLDSDEQFF
TRBV29-1	TRBJ1-1	NA	few	TGCAGCGTCGATACGGGGGTGACAGCTTTCTTT	CSVDTGVTAFF
TRBV19	TRBJ2-2	TRBD1	once	TGTGCCAGTAGTACCCGGGACAGTAAGGTGACCGGGGAGCTGTTTTTT	CASSTRDSKVTGELFF
TRBV5-4	TRBJ1-4	NA	few	TGTGCCAGCAGCTTGGCTACAACTAATGAAAAACTGTTTTTT	CASSLATTNEKLFF
TRBV29-1	TRBJ2-5	NA	NA	TGCAGCGTTGAAGTGCGGCTCGCGATGGGGACCCAGTACTTC	CSVEVRLAMGTQYF
TRBV10-3	TRBJ2-1	NA	few	TGTGCCATCAGGAAGGGTCAGGGCAATGAGCAGTTCTTC	CAIRKGQGNEQFF